The subject of this entry is one TCR beta chain. The CDR3 totals 12 residues. Trimming stripped 5 bases from V and 2 bases from J, with 5 bases between. CDR1 is MDHEN, CDR2 SYDVKM, per germline. Original handling: Junction-only sequences without quality scores were provided by ImmunoSEQ, so filtering was different. The protocol was immunoSEQ multiplex PCR, while the TCRdb copy is restricted to in-frame clones and leaves out a portion. That table furnishes V, J and clone size, whereas the DNA furnished D and trimming. The table has about 1.5 million clones, approximately 97% seen once. This specimen belongs to a study of shared clonotypes between healthy human individuals.

Sequenced input: naive CD4+ T cells sorted from blood. Described subset: CD45RA+ positively selected. V is TRBV28 and J is TRBJ2-3; D call uncertain. This TCR was sampled from a man younger than 45 in good health. Written as DNA, the CDR3 is TGTGCCAGCAGTGCATACACAGATACGCAGTATTTT. Its translation: CASSAYTDTQYF.